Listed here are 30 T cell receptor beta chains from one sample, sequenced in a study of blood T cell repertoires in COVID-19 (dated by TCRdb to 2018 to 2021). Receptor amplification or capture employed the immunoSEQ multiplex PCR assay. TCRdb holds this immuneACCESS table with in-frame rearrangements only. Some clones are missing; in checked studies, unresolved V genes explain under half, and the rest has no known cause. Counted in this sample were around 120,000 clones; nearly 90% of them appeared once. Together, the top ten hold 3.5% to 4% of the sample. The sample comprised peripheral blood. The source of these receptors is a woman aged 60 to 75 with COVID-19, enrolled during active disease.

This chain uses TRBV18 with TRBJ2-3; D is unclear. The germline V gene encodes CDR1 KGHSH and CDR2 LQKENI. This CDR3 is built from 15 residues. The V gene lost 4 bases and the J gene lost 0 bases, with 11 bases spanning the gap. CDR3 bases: TGTGCCAGCTCACTTTTCCTCGGGAGCACAGATACGCAGTATTTT. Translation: CASSLFLGSTDTQYF. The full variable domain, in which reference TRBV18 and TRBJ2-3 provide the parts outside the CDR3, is NAGVMQNPRHLVRRRGQEARLRCSPMKGHSHVYWYRQLPEEGLKFMVYLQKENIIDESGMPKERFSAEFPKEGPSILRIQQVVRGDSAAYFCASSLFLGSTDTQYFGPGTRLTVL.

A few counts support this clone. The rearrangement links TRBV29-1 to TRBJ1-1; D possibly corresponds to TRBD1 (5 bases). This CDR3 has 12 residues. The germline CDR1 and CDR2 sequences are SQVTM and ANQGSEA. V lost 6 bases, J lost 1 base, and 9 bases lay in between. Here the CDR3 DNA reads TGCAGCGTCGGACATTCGAACACTGAAGCTTTCTTT. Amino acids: CSVGHSNTEAFF.

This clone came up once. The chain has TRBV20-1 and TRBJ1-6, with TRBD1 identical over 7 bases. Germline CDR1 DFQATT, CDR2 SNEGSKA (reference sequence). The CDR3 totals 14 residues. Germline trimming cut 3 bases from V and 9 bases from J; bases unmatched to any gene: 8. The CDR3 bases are TGCAGTGCTAGTTGGACAGGAGGGGGTTCACCCCTCCACTTT. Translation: CSASWTGGGSPLHF.

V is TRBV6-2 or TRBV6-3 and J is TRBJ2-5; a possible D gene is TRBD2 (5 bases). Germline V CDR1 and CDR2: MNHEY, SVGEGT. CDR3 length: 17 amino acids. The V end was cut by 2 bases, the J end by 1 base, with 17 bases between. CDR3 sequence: CASSYNEGSSGQETQYF. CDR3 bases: TGTGCCAGCAGTTACAACGAGGGATCTTCGGGCCAAGAGACCCAGTACTTC.

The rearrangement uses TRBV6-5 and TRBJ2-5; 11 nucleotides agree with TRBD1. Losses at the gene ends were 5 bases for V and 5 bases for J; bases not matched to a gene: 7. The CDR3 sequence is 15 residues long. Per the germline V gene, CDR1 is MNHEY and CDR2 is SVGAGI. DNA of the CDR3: TGTGCCAGCAGTACGGACAGGGGGCGTGGGGAGACCCAGTACTTC. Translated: CASSTDRGRGETQYF.

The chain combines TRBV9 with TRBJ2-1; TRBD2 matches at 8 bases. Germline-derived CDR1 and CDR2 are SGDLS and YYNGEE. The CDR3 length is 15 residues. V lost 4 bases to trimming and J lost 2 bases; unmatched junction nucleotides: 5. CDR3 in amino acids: CASSKDGGAYNEQFF. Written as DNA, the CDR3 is TGTGCCAGCAGCAAAGACGGGGGGGCCTACAATGAGCAGTTCTTC.

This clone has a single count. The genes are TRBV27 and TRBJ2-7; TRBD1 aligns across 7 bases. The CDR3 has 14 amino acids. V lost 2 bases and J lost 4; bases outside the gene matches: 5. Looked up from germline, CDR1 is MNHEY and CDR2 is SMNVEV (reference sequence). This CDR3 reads CASSLRQGAYEQYF. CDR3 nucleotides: TGTGCCAGCAGTTTAAGACAGGGAGCGTACGAGCAGTACTTC.

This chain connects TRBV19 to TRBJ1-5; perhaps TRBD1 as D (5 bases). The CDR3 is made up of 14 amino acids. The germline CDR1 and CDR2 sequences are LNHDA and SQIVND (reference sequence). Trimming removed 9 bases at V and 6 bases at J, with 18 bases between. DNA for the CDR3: TGTGCCAGCGCGTTGGGGGGGGTAGGTCAGCCCCAGCATTTT. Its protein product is CASALGGVGQPQHF.

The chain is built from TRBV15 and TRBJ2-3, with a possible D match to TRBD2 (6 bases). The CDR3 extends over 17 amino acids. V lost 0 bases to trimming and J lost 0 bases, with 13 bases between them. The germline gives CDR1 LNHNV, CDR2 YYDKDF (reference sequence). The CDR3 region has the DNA TGTGCCACCAGCAGAGATCGGTGGGGGACTAGCACAGATACGCAGTATTTT. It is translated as CATSRDRWGTSTDTQYF.

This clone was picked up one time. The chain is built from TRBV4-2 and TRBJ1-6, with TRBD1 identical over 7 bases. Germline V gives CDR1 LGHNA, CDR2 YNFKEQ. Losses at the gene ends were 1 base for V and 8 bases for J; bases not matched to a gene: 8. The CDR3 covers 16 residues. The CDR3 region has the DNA TGTGCCAGCAGCCAAGCTCCAGGGGGGCCGGATTCACCCCTCCACTTT. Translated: CASSQAPGGPDSPLHF.

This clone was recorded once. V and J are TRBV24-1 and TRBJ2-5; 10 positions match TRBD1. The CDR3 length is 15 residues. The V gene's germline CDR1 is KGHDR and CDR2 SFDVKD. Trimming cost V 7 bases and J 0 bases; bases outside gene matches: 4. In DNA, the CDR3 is TGTGCCACCAGCCCGGGACAGGGGCACCAAGAGACCCAGTACTTC. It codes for CATSPGQGHQETQYF.

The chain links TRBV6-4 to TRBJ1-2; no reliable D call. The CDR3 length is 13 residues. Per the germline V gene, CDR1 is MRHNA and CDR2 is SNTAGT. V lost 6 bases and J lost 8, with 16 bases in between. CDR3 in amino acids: CASSLGNGLGYTF. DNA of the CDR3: TGTGCCAGCAGCCTCGGGAACGGACTGGGCTACACCTTC.

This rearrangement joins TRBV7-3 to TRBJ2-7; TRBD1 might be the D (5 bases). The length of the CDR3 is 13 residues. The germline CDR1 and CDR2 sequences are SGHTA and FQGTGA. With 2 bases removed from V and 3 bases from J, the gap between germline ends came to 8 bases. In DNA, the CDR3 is TGTGCCAGCAGCTTATCCAGGGACTACGAGCAGTACTTC. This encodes CASSLSRDYEQYF. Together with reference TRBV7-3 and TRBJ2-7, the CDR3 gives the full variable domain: GAGVSQTPSNKVTEKGKYVELRCDPISGHTALYWYRQSLGQGPEFLIYFQGTGAADDSGLPNDRFFAVRPEGSVSTLKIQRTERGDSAVYLCASSLSRDYEQYFGPGTRLTVT.

The CDR3 DNA sequence: TGTGCCAGCAGCTTAGACAGGGCGGCTGGCAACGAGCAGTACTTC. It yields the protein CASSLDRAAGNEQYF. This chain connects TRBV7-2 to TRBJ2-7, with D tentatively TRBD1 (6 bases). There are 15 residues in the CDR3. V lost 1 base and J 5 bases, leaving 15 bases between the germline ends. CDR1 is SGHTA and CDR2 is FQGNSA in the germline V gene.

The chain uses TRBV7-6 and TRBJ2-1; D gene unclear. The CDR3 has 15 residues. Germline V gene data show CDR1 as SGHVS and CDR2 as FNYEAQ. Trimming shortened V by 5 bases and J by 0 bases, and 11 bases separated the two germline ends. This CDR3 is CASSLLIGSYNEQFF. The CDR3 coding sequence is TGTGCCAGCAGCCTACTAATTGGCTCCTACAATGAGCAGTTCTTC.

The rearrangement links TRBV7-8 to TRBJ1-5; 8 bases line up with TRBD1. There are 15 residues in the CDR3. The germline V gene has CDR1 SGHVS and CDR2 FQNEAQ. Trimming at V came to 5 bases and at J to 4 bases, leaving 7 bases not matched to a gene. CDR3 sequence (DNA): TGTGCCAGCAGCCCCCGGGACAGGCGGAATCAGCCCCAGCATTTT. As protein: CASSPRDRRNQPQHF.

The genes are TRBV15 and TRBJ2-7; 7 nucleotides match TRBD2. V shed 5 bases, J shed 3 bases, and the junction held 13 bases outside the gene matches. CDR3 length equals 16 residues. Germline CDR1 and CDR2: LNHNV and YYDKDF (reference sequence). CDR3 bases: TGTGCCACCAGCCCTGATCGGTTTGGGAGGGGCTACGAGCAGTACTTC. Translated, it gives CATSPDRFGRGYEQYF. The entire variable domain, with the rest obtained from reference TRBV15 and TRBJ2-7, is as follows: DAMVIQNPRYQVTQFGKPVTLSCSQTLNHNVMYWYQQKSSQAPKLLFHYYDKDFNNEADTPDNFQSRRPNTSFCFLDIRSPGLGDTAMYLCATSPDRFGRGYEQYFGPGTRLTVT.

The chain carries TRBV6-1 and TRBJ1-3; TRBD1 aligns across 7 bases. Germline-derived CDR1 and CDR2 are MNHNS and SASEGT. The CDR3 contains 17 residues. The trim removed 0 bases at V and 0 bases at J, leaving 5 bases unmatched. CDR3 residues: CASSEAVPGGSGNTIYF. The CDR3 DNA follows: TGTGCCAGCAGTGAAGCAGTCCCAGGGGGCTCTGGAAACACCATATATTTT.

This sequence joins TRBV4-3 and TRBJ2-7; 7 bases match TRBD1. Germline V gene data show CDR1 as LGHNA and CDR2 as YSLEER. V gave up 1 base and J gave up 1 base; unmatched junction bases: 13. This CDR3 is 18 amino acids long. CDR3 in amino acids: CASSQGLGAQGRSYEQYF. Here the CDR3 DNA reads TGCGCCAGCAGCCAAGGCCTCGGGGCACAGGGGAGATCCTACGAGCAGTACTTC.

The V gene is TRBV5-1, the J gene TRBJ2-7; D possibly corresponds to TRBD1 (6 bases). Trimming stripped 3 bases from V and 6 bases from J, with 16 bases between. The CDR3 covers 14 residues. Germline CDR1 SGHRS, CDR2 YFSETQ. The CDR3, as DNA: TGCGCCAGCAGCTCAATACAGGGAACGAGCGAGCAGTACTTC. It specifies CASSSIQGTSEQYF.

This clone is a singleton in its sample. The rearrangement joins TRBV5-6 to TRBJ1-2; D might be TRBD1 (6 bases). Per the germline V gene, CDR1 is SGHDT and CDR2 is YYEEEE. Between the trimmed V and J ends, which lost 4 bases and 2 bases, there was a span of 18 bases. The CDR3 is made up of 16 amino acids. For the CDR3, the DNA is TGTGCCAGCAGCGGTCTCGGTCAGGGGCTCAACTATGGCTACACCTTC. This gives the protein CASSGLGQGLNYGYTF. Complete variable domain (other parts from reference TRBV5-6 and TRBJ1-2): DAGVTQSPTHLIKTRGQQVTLRCSPKSGHDTVSWYQQALGQGPQFIFQYYEEEERQRGNFPDRFSGHQFPNYSSELNVNALLLGDSALYLCASSGLGQGLNYGYTFGSGTRLTVV.

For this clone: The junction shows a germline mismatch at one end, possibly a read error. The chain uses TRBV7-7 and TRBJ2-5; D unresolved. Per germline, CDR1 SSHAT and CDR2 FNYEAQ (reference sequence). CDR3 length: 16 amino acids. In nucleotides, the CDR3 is TGTGCTAGCAGCCTAAGTGGGCCAACTCACCAAGAGACCCAGTACTTC. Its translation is CASSLSGPTHQETQYF.

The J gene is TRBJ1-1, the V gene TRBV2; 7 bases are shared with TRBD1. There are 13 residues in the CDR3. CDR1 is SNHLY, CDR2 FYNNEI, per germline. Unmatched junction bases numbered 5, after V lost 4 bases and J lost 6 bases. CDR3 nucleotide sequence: TGTGCCAGCAGTGGCCAGGGGGGCGCTGAAGCTTTCTTT. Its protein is CASSGQGGAEAFF.

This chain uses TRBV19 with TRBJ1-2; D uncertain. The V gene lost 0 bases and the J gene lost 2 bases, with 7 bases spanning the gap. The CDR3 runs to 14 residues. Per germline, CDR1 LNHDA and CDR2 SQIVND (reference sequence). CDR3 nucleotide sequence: TGTGCCAGTAGTATAGAAGCTCTAAACTATGGCTACACCTTC. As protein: CASSIEALNYGYTF.

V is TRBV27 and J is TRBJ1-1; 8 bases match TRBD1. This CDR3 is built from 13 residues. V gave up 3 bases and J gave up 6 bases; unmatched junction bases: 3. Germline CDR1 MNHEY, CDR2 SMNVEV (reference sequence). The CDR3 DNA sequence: TGTGCCAGCAGTTTGTCGACAGGGGCTGAAGCTTTCTTT. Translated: CASSLSTGAEAFF.

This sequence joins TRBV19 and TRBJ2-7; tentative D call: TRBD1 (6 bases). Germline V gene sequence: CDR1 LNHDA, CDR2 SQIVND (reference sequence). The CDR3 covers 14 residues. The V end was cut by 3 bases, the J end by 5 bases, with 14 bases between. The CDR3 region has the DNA TGTGCCAGTAGTATCACCGGGACAACGAACGAGCAGTACTTC. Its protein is CASSITGTTNEQYF.

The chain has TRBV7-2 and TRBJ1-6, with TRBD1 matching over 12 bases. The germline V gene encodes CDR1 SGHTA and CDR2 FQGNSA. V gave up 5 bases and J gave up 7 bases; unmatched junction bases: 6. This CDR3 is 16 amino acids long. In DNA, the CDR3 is TGTGCCAGCAGCGGGTGGGACAGGGGGCTCAATTCACCCCTCCACTTT. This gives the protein CASSGWDRGLNSPLHF.

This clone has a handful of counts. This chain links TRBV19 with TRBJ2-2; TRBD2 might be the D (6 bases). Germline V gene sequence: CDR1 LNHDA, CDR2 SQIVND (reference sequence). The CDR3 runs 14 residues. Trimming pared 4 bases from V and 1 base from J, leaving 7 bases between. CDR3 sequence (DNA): TGTGCCAGTAGTACCGGGGGGAACACCGGGGAGCTGTTTTTT. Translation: CASSTGGNTGELFF. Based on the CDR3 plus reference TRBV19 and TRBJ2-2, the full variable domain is DGGITQSPKYLFRKEGQNVTLSCEQNLNHDAMYWYRQDPGQGLRLIYYSQIVNDFQKGDIAEGYSVSREKKESFPLTVTSAQKNPTAFYLCASSTGGNTGELFFGEGSRLTVL.

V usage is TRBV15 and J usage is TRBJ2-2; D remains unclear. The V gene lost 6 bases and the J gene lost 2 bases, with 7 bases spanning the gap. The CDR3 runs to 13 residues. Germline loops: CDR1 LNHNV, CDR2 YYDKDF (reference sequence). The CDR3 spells CATSTSNTGELFF. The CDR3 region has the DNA TGTGCCACCAGTACGAGCAACACCGGGGAGCTGTTTTTT.

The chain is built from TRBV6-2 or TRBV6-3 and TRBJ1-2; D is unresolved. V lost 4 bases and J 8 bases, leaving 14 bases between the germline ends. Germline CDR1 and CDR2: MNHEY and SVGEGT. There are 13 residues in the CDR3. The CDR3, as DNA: TGTGCCAGCAGTTTCAGTTACCCCGGGGGCTACACCTTC. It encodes CASSFSYPGGYTF.